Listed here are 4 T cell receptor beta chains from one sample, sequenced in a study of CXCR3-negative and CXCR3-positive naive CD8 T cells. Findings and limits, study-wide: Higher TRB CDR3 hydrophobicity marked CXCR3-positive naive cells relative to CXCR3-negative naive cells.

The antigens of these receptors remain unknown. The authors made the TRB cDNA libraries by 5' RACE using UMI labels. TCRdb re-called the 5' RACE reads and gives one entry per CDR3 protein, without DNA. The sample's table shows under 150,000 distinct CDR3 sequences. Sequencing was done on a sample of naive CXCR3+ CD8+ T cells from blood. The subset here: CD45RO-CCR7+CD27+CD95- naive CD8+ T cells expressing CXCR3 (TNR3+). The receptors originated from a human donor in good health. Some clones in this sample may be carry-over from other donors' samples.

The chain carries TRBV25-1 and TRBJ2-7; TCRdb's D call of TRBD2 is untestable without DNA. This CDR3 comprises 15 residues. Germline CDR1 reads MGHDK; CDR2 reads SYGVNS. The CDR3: CASSERRAGSYEQYF.

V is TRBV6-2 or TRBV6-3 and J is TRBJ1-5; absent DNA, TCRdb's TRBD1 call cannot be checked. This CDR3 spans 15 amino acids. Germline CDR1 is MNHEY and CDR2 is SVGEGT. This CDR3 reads CASSPGTEYNQPQHF.

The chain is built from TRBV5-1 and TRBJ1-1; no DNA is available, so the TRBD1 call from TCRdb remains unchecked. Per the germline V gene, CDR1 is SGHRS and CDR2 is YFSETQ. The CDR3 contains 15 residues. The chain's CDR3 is CASSMGAGLNTEAFF.

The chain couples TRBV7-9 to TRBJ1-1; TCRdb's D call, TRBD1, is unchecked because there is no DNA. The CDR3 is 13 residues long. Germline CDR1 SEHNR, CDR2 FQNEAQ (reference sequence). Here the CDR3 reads CASSFDRDSEAFF.